This record concerns one TCR beta chain sequence. What this receptor recognizes is not known. Per-base quality was not reported, and no clone a single base away is much larger than it. These data are taken from a study of blood T cell repertoires in COVID-19 (dated by TCRdb to the early 2020s). Looking at the study overall: The collaborator samples originated in the United States, Italy and Spain and spanned the acute and convalescent phases of COVID-19. The material from the prospective study consisted of cDNA or gDNA derived from T cells, B-cell-depleted T cells, or PBMCs. Subjects who had been exposed to COVID-19, were actively infected with it, or had recovered from it provided the deeply sampled blood TCRbeta repertoires that made up the dataset. A freely available public database, intended as a resource for researchers studying the immune response to SARS-CoV-2, is where the repertoires were released. The samples were drawn from two sources: the first 160 participants of the ongoing ImmuneRACE study, and 1,200 or so subjects contributed by 6 global collaborators. A de-identified subject ID, COVID-19 status, age in years and sex were almost always included in the sample metadata. Where HLA class I and class II types were available, the types were taken from metadata supplied by the sample provider, not from assay-based typing.

The research as a whole found: The quantity of clinical and demographic metadata differed by source and by participant and was supplied without curation.

TCRbeta CDR3 regions were amplified from genomic DNA using the immunoSEQ Assay, a bias-controlled multiplex PCR. Regarding the original processing steps: The number of nucleated cells in each sample was estimated by amplification of reference gene primers within the assay. Sequence reads were collapsed and filtered to measure the absolute abundance of every unique TCRbeta CDR3 rearrangement. Productive Simpson clonality was computed per sample as the square root of Simpson's diversity index over productive rearrangements. Here the immuneACCESS table is served through TCRdb, limited to in-frame sequences with V and J called. Missing clones are a known gap in these copies; in checked studies unresolved V genes cover under half, and the rest lacks a known reason. D and trimming were read from the DNA, whereas the V and J calls and clone size are those reported in that table. This sample is represented by over 40,000 clones; 92% of them were singletons. The top ten hold 12% of the sample.

The collaborating institutions used their own protocols to collect whole blood in K2EDTA tubes. For TCRbeta analysis, collaborators shipped samples as frozen whole blood, isolated PBMCs, or DNA extracted from either of those sample types. CDR1 LGHNA and CDR2 YSLEER are derived from the germline V gene. Trimming removed 0 bases from V and 3 bases from J, leaving 5 bases between the germline ends. The CDR3 contains 13 residues, cysteine and phenylalanine counted. Only the CDR3 DNA stays, 39 bases, in frame from base 1. The sample comprised peripheral blood. Recombination connected TRBV4-3 to TRBJ1-1, and the D gene may be TRBD1, 5 bases matching. The receptor comes from a human donor in a cohort sampled during active COVID-19. CDR3 reads: CASSQDRDTEAFF. In nucleotides, the sequence is TGCGCCAGCAGCCAAGACAGGGACACTGAAGCTTTCTTT.